Sequencing of this T cell receptor beta chain was carried out in a study of T cells in Graves' hyperthyroidism and ophthalmopathy. Study in general: The authors collected peripheral blood at initial diagnosis, before any treatment. Overall study findings and caveats: A model using 13 V-J features told ophthalmopathy apart from stable hyperthyroidism.

TCR beta CDR3 region amplification was performed from RNA transcripts. First-round RT-PCR with HTBI primers amplified the TCR CDR3 region. Via MiXCR, TCRdb re-called the multiplex PCR reads, giving one row per CDR3 protein. The sample has under 250,000 distinct CDR3 sequences, 24% seen once; the top ten hold about 40%. With V trimmed by 3 bases and J by 3 bases, 3 bases remained unmatched. The length of the CDR3 is 15 residues. Germline V gives CDR1 MNHEY, CDR2 SVGAGI. At least ten counts were recorded for this clonotype. Its target is unknown. 10 ml of fresh peripheral blood supplied the PBMCs. Sequencing was carried out using blood. This TCR was recovered from a woman in her forties with Graves' ophthalmopathy. The chain uses TRBV6-5 and TRBJ2-1, with TRBD2 matching 9 bases. The CDR3 protein is CASSYQREDYNEQFF. The CDR3 DNA reads as TGTGCCAGCAGTTATCAGCGGGAGGACTACAATGAGCAGTTCTTC.